These T cell receptor beta chains were read from a single sample in a study of graft-versus-host responses after intestinal transplantation. The assay was immunoSEQ multiplex PCR, and TCRdb's table has in-frame clones only and misses some. The table has about 100,000 clones, over 75% seen once. No antigen has been assigned to these receptors. The source was unstimulated CD4+ T cells sorted from spleen or lymph node cells, collected before transplant. All receptors derive from a human donor who was the organ donor for an intestinal transplant. The CDR3 runs from the conserved cysteine through the conserved F or W. The order of the fields is J gene, clone size, D gene, V gene, CDR3 DNA, CDR3 protein. The D gene is left open where the match is weak. Size is omitted from some rows. Given values are once, few, many or a class for expanded clones.

J: TRBJ2-3
size: NA
D: TRBD2
V: TRBV4-2
DNA: TGTGCCAGCAGCCCATCACTAGCGGGGTTGGCAGATACGCAGTATTTT
CDR3: CASSPSLAGLADTQYF

J: TRBJ1-6
size: NA
D: TRBD1
V: TRBV11-1
DNA: TGTGCCAGCAGCTCCCAGGGGGCTGAGGTCCCCCTCCACTTT
CDR3: CASSSQGAEVPLHF

J: TRBJ1-6
size: NA
D: NA
V: TRBV6-1
DNA: TGTGCCAGCTCCCGGGGGGGAAAAGATAATTCACCCCTCCACTTT
CDR3: CASSRGGKDNSPLHF

J: TRBJ1-3
size: NA
D: NA
V: TRBV11-1
DNA: TGTGCCAGCAGCCCGGGCACAAGGACCTCTGGAAACACCATATATTTT
CDR3: CASSPGTRTSGNTIYF

J: TRBJ1-1
size: few
D: NA
V: TRBV5-1
DNA: TGCGCCAGCAGCTTGGGACTTCCGAACACTGAAGCTTTCTTT
CDR3: CASSLGLPNTEAFF

J: TRBJ2-1
size: NA
D: TRBD2
V: TRBV13
DNA: TGTGCCAGCAGCTTACTAGCGGGGGGGAAGGGCAATGAGCAGTTCTTC
CDR3: CASSLLAGGKGNEQFF

J: TRBJ2-7
size: NA
D: TRBD2
V: TRBV4-1
DNA: TGCGCCAGCAGCCAAGAAGACCCTCTACTAGCGGGGAGCTCCTACGAGCAGTACTTC
CDR3: CASSQEDPLLAGSSYEQYF

J: TRBJ1-6
size: NA
D: NA
V: TRBV5-1
DNA: TGCGCCAGCAGCTTGGGCATAGCTAACTCCTATAATTCACCCCTCCACTTT
CDR3: CASSLGIANSYNSPLHF

J: TRBJ1-5
size: NA
D: TRBD1
V: TRBV28
DNA: TGTGCCAGCAGTCTTGAACAGGGGGCGTGGCAGCCCCAGCATTTT
CDR3: CASSLEQGAWQPQHF

J: TRBJ2-3
size: NA
D: TRBD2
V: TRBV4-1
DNA: TGCGCCAGCAAGTCCTTGCGGGGGGGCCATTTTAAAGGCGAGACAGATACGCAGTATTTT
CDR3: CASKSLRGGHFKGETDTQYF

J: TRBJ2-5
size: NA
D: TRBD2
V: TRBV6-4
DNA: TGTGCCAGCCTCCCTTGCGGGGGGGTGGAGACCCAGTACTTC
CDR3: CASLPCGGVETQYF

J: TRBJ1-6
size: NA
D: NA
V: TRBV27
DNA: TGTGCCAGCAGTGCGCAGGGGATGATTAATTCACCCCTCCACTTT
CDR3: CASSAQGMINSPLHF

J: TRBJ1-6
size: few
D: TRBD1
V: TRBV18
DNA: TGTGCCAGCTCACCAGACAGGGGTCATTCACCCCTCCACTTT
CDR3: CASSPDRGHSPLHF

J: TRBJ1-1
size: NA
D: NA
V: TRBV7-2
DNA: TGTGCCAGCAGCTTAGTAGGGTCGAACACTGAAGCTTTCTTT
CDR3: CASSLVGSNTEAFF

J: TRBJ2-4
size: NA
D: NA
V: TRBV5-6
DNA: TGTGCCAGCAGCTTAAGAGGACCAGCCAAAAACATTCAGTACTTC
CDR3: CASSLRGPAKNIQYF

J: TRBJ2-6
size: NA
D: NA
V: TRBV7-9
DNA: TGTGCCAGCAGCCTCCAATCTGGGGCCAACGTCCTGACTTTC
CDR3: CASSLQSGANVLTF

J: TRBJ1-2
size: NA
D: TRBD1
V: TRBV19
DNA: TGTGCCAGTAGTCCCTCGCCAGGGGGCAGGGGCTACACCTTC
CDR3: CASSPSPGGRGYTF

J: TRBJ1-2
size: NA
D: NA
V: TRBV25-1
DNA: TGTGCCAGCAGTGCCCCTCTGTCTGATGGCTACACCTTC
CDR3: CASSAPLSDGYTF

J: TRBJ1-4
size: NA
D: NA
V: TRBV5-4
DNA: TGTGCCAGCAGCTTGCCGGGCCCTTATGAAAAACTGTTTTTT
CDR3: CASSLPGPYEKLFF

J: TRBJ1-1
size: few
D: NA
V: TRBV18
DNA: TGTGCCAGCTCACCACAGGGGCTCCAAGCTTTCTTT
CDR3: CASSPQGLQAFF

J: TRBJ1-3
size: few
D: NA
V: TRBV7-2
DNA: TGTGCCAGCAGCTTCTCGAACAGTGGAAACACCATATATTTT
CDR3: CASSFSNSGNTIYF

J: TRBJ1-3
size: NA
D: NA
V: TRBV10-3
DNA: TGTGCCATCAGTGAGTCGAGACTAGACTCTGGAAACACCATATATTTT
CDR3: CAISESRLDSGNTIYF

J: TRBJ2-7
size: NA
D: NA
V: TRBV14
DNA: TGTGCCAGCAGCCAAGTTCACGGTAGCTCCTACGAGCAGTACTTC
CDR3: CASSQVHGSSYEQYF

J: TRBJ1-5
size: NA
D: NA
V: TRBV19
DNA: TGTGCCAGTAGTATAGTCGGTAGCAATCAGCCCCAGCATTTT
CDR3: CASSIVGSNQPQHF

J: TRBJ1-2
size: NA
D: NA
V: TRBV30
DNA: TGTGCCTGGAATCGGGGGGGGTTTAACTATGGCTACACCTTC
CDR3: CAWNRGGFNYGYTF

J: TRBJ1-2
size: NA
D: TRBD1
V: TRBV25-1
DNA: TGTGCCAGCCGAAGGACAGGGGAAGCGAACGGCTACACCTTC
CDR3: CASRRTGEANGYTF